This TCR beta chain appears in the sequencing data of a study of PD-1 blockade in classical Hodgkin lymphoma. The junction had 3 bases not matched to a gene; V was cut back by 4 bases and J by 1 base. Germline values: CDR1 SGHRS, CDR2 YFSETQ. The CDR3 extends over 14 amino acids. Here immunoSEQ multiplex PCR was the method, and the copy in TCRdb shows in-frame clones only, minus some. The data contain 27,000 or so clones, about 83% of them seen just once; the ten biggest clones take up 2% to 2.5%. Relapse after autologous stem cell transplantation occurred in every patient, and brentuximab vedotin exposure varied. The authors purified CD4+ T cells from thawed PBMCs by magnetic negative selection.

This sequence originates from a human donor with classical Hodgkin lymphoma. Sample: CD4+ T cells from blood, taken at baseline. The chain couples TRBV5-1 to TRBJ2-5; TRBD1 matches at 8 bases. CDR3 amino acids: CASSKTGGQETQYF. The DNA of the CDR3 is TGCGCCAGCAGCAAAACAGGGGGCCAAGAGACCCAGTACTTC.